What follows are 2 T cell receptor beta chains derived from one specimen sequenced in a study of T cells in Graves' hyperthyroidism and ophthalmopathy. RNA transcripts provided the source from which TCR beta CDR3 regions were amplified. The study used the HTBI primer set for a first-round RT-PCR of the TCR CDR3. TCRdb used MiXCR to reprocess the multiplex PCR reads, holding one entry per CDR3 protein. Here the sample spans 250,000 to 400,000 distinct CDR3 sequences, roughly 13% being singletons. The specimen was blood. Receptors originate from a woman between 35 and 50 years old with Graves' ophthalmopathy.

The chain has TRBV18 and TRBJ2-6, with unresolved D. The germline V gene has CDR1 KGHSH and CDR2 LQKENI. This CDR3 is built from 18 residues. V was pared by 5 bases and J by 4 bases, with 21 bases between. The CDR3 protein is CASSTDTTPATGANVLTF. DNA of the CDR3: TGTGCCAGCTCAACCGACACTACCCCCGCAACCGGGGCCAACGTCCTGACTTTC.

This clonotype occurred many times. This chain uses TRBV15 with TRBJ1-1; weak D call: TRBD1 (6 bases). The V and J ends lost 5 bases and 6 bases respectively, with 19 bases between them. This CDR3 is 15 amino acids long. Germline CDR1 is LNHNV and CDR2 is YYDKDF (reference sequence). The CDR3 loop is CATSSRRGRGAEAFF. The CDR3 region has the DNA TGTGCCACCAGCTCTAGGAGAGGCAGGGGAGCTGAAGCTTTCTTT.